This TCR beta chain was recovered during a study of blood T cell repertoires in COVID-19. Whole-study context: COVID-19 samples from acute and convalescent phases originated in the United States, Italy and Spain. PBMCs, B-cell-depleted T cells, or T cells provided the cDNA or gDNA that made up the material.

Measured with immunoSEQ multiplex PCR; TCRdb has only the in-frame clones, and not every one. Among 650,000 to 800,000 clones listed, 90% were seen once. The germline gives CDR1 LGHDT, CDR2 YNNKEL (reference sequence). V lost 4 bases, J lost 4 bases, and 13 bases lay in between. The length of the CDR3 is 14 residues. The chain couples TRBV3-1 (or the pseudogene TRBV3-2) to TRBJ1-1, with a tentative D call TRBD1 (6 bases). Material for sequencing was peripheral blood. The clonotype originates from a woman aged 18 to 35 with acute or convalescent COVID-19. DNA of the CDR3: TGTGCCAGCAGCCCAGATCAGGGGCCCACTGAAGCTTTCTTT. Its translation is CASSPDQGPTEAFF.